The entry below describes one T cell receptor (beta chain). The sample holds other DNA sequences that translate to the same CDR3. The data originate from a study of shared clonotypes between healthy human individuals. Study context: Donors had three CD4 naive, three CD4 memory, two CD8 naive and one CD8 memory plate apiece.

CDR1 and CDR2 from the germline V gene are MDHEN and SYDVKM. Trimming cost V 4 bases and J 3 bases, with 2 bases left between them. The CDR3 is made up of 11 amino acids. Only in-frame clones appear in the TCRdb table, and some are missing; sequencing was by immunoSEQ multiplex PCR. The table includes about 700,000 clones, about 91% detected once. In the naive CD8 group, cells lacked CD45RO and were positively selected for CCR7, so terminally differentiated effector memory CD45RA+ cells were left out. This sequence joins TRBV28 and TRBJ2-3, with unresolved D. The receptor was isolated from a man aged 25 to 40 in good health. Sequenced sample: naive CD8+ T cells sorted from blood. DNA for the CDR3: TGTGCCAGCAGTTCGACAGATACGCAGTATTTT. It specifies CASSSTDTQYF.